This entry is about one TCR beta chain. Its antigen is as yet unknown. The entry originates in a study of T cells expressing NK-cell markers. As for the study in general: One of the eight sequenced donors was seronegative, whereas the other seven were HCMV-seropositive. Study results and limitations: More than five donors showed dominant NKG2C+ clonotypes comprising about 1.0-8% of their CD8+ T cells.

For TCR beta, cDNA was produced by 5'RACE template switching with UMIs. TCRdb reprocessed the 5' RACE reads, keeping one entry per CDR3 protein, no DNA. Its table lists about 260,000 distinct CDR3 sequences. Sequenced material: blood T cells: a sorted CD56 or NKG2C T cell subset, CD4+ or CD8+ T cells, or bulk PBMC T cells (not recorded which). The sequence was obtained from a woman between 18 and 70 years old in good health.

The CDR3 is CASSLDSNYGYTF. This chain connects TRBV12-3 or TRBV12-4 to TRBJ1-2. The CDR3 length is 13 residues.